A single sample is the source of the 28 T cell receptor beta chains below, sequenced in a study of Ad26.COV2.S vaccination and SARS-CoV-2 variants. As to treatment: about 20 received Ad26.COV2.S at low or high dose, single or two shots; about 5 received placebo; per-sample allocation not given. Sampling took place 63 days after the first vaccine or placebo injection. The method was immunoSEQ multiplex PCR; TCRdb's version includes in-frame clones alone and lacks a portion of them. Of just over 350,000 clones in the sample, about 85% are singletons; the top ten hold 3.3%. The sample was peripheral blood, taken in a trial of Ad26.COV2.S vaccine versus placebo. These receptors originate from a person aged 18-60 years who received the Ad26.COV2.S COVID-19 vaccine or a placebo.

The chain employs TRBV2 and TRBJ1-1; D may be TRBD1 (5 bases). Per germline, CDR1 SNHLY and CDR2 FYNNEI. Trimming removed 6 bases at V and 6 bases at J, with 14 bases between. The CDR3 length is 13 residues. CDR3: CASRTGGRPEAFF. As DNA, the CDR3 is TGTGCCAGCAGGACGGGGGGTCGTCCTGAAGCTTTCTTT.

This chain connects TRBV19 to TRBJ1-1, with TRBD1 as a possible D gene (5 bases). The V end lost 3 bases, the J end lost 5 bases, and 13 bases lay between the germline ends. The CDR3 contains 14 residues. CDR1 is LNHDA, CDR2 SQIVND, per germline (reference sequence). CDR3 in amino acids: CASSIGRQWTEAFF. In DNA, the CDR3 is TGTGCCAGTAGTATCGGCAGACAGTGGACTGAAGCTTTCTTT.

The CDR3 nucleotides are TGCGCCAGCAGCCCAGGGGTGCCCTACAATGAGCAGTTCTTC. Protein product: CASSPGVPYNEQFF. The chain joins TRBV5-1 to TRBJ2-1; possibly TRBD1 for D (6 bases). The CDR3 length is 14 residues. Germline assignment: CDR1 SGHRS and CDR2 YFSETQ. Trimming stripped 4 bases from V and 2 bases from J, with 10 bases between.

The chain couples TRBV27 to TRBJ1-6; TRBD1 is a possible D gene (6 bases). The CDR3 extends over 13 amino acids. Germline CDR1 reads MNHEY; CDR2 reads SMNVEV (reference sequence). V dropped 4 bases and J dropped 9 bases, with 10 bases sitting between them. CDR3 amino acids: CASSSGGPSPLHF. The CDR3 DNA follows: TGTGCCAGCAGTTCTGGGGGCCCTTCACCCCTCCACTTT.

This sequence joins TRBV24-1 and TRBJ2-1; 16 bases are a match to TRBD2. The length of the CDR3 is 16 residues. Germline V gene lookup returns CDR1 KGHDR and CDR2 SFDVKD. J was trimmed by 12 bases and V by 5 bases; bases with no gene match: 9. This chain's CDR3 is CATSGGGTSGRERQFF. CDR3 bases: TGTGCCACCAGTGGGGGAGGGACTAGCGGGAGGGAGAGGCAGTTCTTC.

CDR3 in amino acids: CASSQTGFGRETQYF. The CDR3 DNA reads as TGCGCCAGCAGCCAAACAGGATTCGGGCGGGAGACCCAGTACTTC. The genes are TRBV4-3 and TRBJ2-5; possibly TRBD1 for D (5 bases). This CDR3 has 15 amino acids. Germline V gives CDR1 LGHNA, CDR2 YSLEER. The V gene lost 2 bases and the J gene lost 5 bases, with 15 bases spanning the gap.

The chain links TRBV2 to TRBJ1-1, with unresolved D. The germline V gene encodes CDR1 SNHLY and CDR2 FYNNEI. The length of the CDR3 is 12 residues. Trimming stripped 4 bases from V and 5 bases from J, with 8 bases between. The CDR3 coding sequence is TGTGCCAGCAGTGCCCGGGCTACTGAAGCTTTCTTT. It is translated as CASSARATEAFF.

The chain has TRBV2 and TRBJ1-2, with D unresolved. Germline-derived CDR1 and CDR2 are SNHLY and FYNNEI. Trimming removed 9 bases from V and 0 bases from J, with 11 bases in between. The CDR3 has 13 residues. CDR3: CASLDTSNYGYTF. For the CDR3, the DNA is TGTGCCAGTCTCGACACCTCTAACTATGGCTACACCTTC.

This sequence joins TRBV14 and TRBJ2-3; possibly TRBD1 or TRBD2 for D (5 bases each). CDR1 is SGHDN, CDR2 FVKESK, per germline. This CDR3 region has 15 residues. Between the trimmed V and J ends, which lost 3 bases and 2 bases, there was a span of 12 bases. The DNA for the CDR3 is TGTGCCAGCAGCCAGGGGGACCTCCCCACAGATACGCAGTATTTT. Its protein is CASSQGDLPTDTQYF.

The V and J genes are TRBV5-4 and TRBJ2-7; 8 positions agree with TRBD1. The V gene end was trimmed by 1 base and the J gene end by 4 bases; junction bases not matched to a gene: 10. Germline CDR1 and CDR2: SGHNT and YYREEE (reference sequence). CDR3 size: 16 residues. The CDR3 coding sequence is TGTGCCAGCAGCTTGCCCGGCGACAGGGGTGTATACGAGCAGTACTTC. Translating it yields CASSLPGDRGVYEQYF.

The J gene is TRBJ2-1, the V gene TRBV5-4, with a weak D call TRBD2 (6 bases). V lost 4 bases to trimming and J lost 9 bases, with 11 bases between them. The CDR3 is 12 residues long. CDR1 is SGHNT, CDR2 YYREEE, per germline (reference sequence). DNA of the CDR3: TGTGCCAGCAGCCTACCGGGGGTTGAGCAGTTCTTC. Translating it yields CASSLPGVEQFF.

This clone was detected once. The chain recombines TRBV19 with TRBJ1-5; a weak D match, TRBD1 (5 bases). Germline CDR1 and CDR2: LNHDA and SQIVND (reference sequence). V was pared by 7 bases and J by 2 bases, with 15 bases between. This CDR3 is 15 amino acids long. CDR3 sequence reads: CASTVGQGGNQPQHF. The CDR3 region has the DNA TGTGCCAGTACCGTGGGCCAGGGTGGCAATCAGCCCCAGCATTTT.

This rearrangement joins TRBV7-6 to TRBJ2-1; D remains ambiguous. The CDR3 loop spans 13 amino acids. Trimming left V 5 bases short and J 4 bases short, with 9 bases between. The germline V gene encodes CDR1 SGHVS and CDR2 FNYEAQ. For the CDR3, the DNA is TGTGCCAGCAGCCCACCGGGTTACAATGAGCAGTTCTTC. Translation gives CASSPPGYNEQFF.

This clone was found once. The V and J genes are TRBV2 and TRBJ2-7; TRBD1 aligns across 7 bases. J was trimmed by 2 bases and V by 10 bases; bases with no gene match: 11. The CDR3 has 14 residues. Germline V CDR1 and CDR2: SNHLY, FYNNEI. CDR3 protein: CATTETGTAYEQYF. The CDR3 DNA is TGTGCCACAACAGAAACCGGGACAGCCTACGAGCAGTACTTC. The variable domain in full, completed from reference TRBV2 and TRBJ2-7, reads EPEVTQTPSHQVTQMGQEVILRCVPISNHLYFYWYRQILGQKVEFLVSFYNNEISEKSEIFDDQFSVERPDGSNFTLKIRSTKLEDSAMYFCATTETGTAYEQYFGPGTRLTVT.

The chain uses TRBV4-3 and TRBJ1-2; D uncertain. V gave up 3 bases and J gave up 6 bases, with 11 bases separating them. Germline V gene sequence: CDR1 LGHNA, CDR2 YSLEER. There are 13 residues in the CDR3. CDR3 protein: CASSHETRNGYTF. CDR3 nucleotide sequence: TGCGCCAGCAGCCATGAGACAAGGAATGGCTACACCTTC.

This chain uses TRBV5-3 with TRBJ2-7, with D uncertain. TRBV5-3 qualifies as an ORF whose function is uncertain. The length of the CDR3 is 12 residues. V shed 4 bases and J shed 3 bases, with 8 bases lying between them. CDR3 coding DNA: TGTGCCAGAAGCGAGCTCAACTACGAGCAGTACTTC. Amino acid sequence: CARSELNYEQYF.

The chain is built from TRBV10-3 and TRBJ1-3, with D tentatively TRBD1 (6 bases). The CDR3 loop spans 15 amino acids. Deletions cut 6 bases from V and 0 bases from J, with 12 bases between. Germline V lookup: CDR1 ENHRY, CDR2 SYGVKD. In DNA form, the CDR3 reads TGTGCCATCAGACCAGGGGAACGCTCTGGAAACACCATATATTTT. It yields the protein CAIRPGERSGNTIYF.

This rearrangement joins TRBV2 to TRBJ2-3; TRBD1 agrees at 9 bases. Germline CDR1 SNHLY, CDR2 FYNNEI. The CDR3 length is 15 residues. Trimming took 5 bases from V and 2 from J; bases not matched to a gene: 5. CDR3: CASSRQGGITDTQYF. CDR3 coding DNA: TGTGCCAGCAGTCGACAGGGGGGAATCACAGATACGCAGTATTTT. The whole variable domain, remainder taken from reference TRBV2 and TRBJ2-3, is EPEVTQTPSHQVTQMGQEVILRCVPISNHLYFYWYRQILGQKVEFLVSFYNNEISEKSEIFDDQFSVERPDGSNFTLKIRSTKLEDSAMYFCASSRQGGITDTQYFGPGTRLTVL.

The rearrangement links TRBV27 to TRBJ2-5; D is uncertain. The ends were cut back, 0 bases at V and 0 bases at J, with 5 bases in the middle. Germline loops: CDR1 MNHEY, CDR2 SMNVEV (reference sequence). CDR3 length equals 14 residues. The CDR3 is CASSLSQYQETQYF. CDR3 in DNA: TGTGCCAGCAGTTTATCCCAGTACCAAGAGACCCAGTACTTC.

The chain couples TRBV24-1 to TRBJ2-5; the D gene is possibly TRBD1 (6 bases). Per the germline V gene, CDR1 is KGHDR and CDR2 is SFDVKD. The CDR3 consists of 17 residues. The V gene lost 2 bases and the J gene lost 0 bases, with 15 bases spanning the gap. The CDR3 protein is CATSDSTGSSYQETQYF. In nucleotides, the CDR3 is TGTGCCACCAGTGATTCTACAGGGTCCTCTTACCAAGAGACCCAGTACTTC.

This sequence joins TRBV18 and TRBJ1-4; TRBD1 matches 8 bases. Unmatched junction bases numbered 5, after V lost 10 bases and J lost 4 bases. This CDR3 contains 13 residues. The V gene's germline CDR1 is KGHSH and CDR2 LQKENI. The CDR3 DNA sequence: TGTGCCACCAGGACAGGGATTAATGAAAAACTGTTTTTT. Translating it yields CATRTGINEKLFF. The complete variable domain, with remaining parts taken from reference TRBV18 and TRBJ1-4, reads NAGVMQNPRHLVRRRGQEARLRCSPMKGHSHVYWYRQLPEEGLKFMVYLQKENIIDESGMPKERFSAEFPKEGPSILRIQQVVRGDSAAYFCATRTGINEKLFFGSGTQLSVL.

The chain links TRBV19 to TRBJ1-4, with a weak D call TRBD1 (6 bases). V was shortened by 2 bases and J by 4 bases, with 14 bases between the two germline ends. CDR3 length: 16 residues. Germline loops: CDR1 LNHDA, CDR2 SQIVND (reference sequence). As DNA, the CDR3 is TGTGCCAGTAGTATAAGCAGGGGACGGGATAATGAAAAACTGTTTTTT. The encoded protein is CASSISRGRDNEKLFF.

This chain uses TRBV3-1 (or the pseudogene TRBV3-2) with TRBJ1-6; D not resolved. Germline V gene data show CDR1 as LGHDT and CDR2 as YNNKEL (reference sequence). V lost 0 bases, J lost 0 bases, and 9 bases lay in between. There are 17 residues in the CDR3. The CDR3: CASSQEDYSSYNSPLHF. The CDR3 region has the DNA TGTGCCAGCAGCCAAGAAGACTACAGCTCCTATAATTCACCCCTCCACTTT.

This chain uses TRBV10-3 with TRBJ2-3, with no clear D. The CDR3 covers 16 residues. In germline, CDR1 is ENHRY, CDR2 SYGVKD. Deletions cut 1 base from V and 0 bases from J, with 11 bases between. The CDR3 DNA follows: TGTGCCATCAGTGAGTACGGCGCCCCTAGCACAGATACGCAGTATTTT. Protein: CAISEYGAPSTDTQYF.

In DNA form, the CDR3 reads TGTGCCAGCAGCTTAGTAGGGGGCCGGGAGACCCAGTACTTC. Translating gives CASSLVGGRETQYF. The chain joins TRBV7-2 to TRBJ2-5; 7 bases are a match to TRBD1. CDR3 size: 14 residues. Germline CDR1 reads SGHTA; CDR2 reads FQGNSA. With V trimmed by 1 base and J by 5 bases, 4 bases remained unmatched.

This rearrangement joins TRBV6-2 or TRBV6-3 to TRBJ2-7; no clear D gene. This CDR3 is built from 14 residues. Trimming shortened V by 2 bases and J by 7 bases, and 15 bases separated the two germline ends. The germline V gene encodes CDR1 MNHEY and CDR2 SVGEGT. The DNA for the CDR3 is TGTGCCAGCAGTTACCTTCGGTCTTCCCCGGAGCAGTACTTC. Its translation: CASSYLRSSPEQYF.

CDR3 DNA: TGCAGACCAGGGGGGGACTACGAGCAGTACTTC. Translation: CRPGGDYEQYF. The V call is TRBV20-1, the J call TRBJ2-7; either TRBD1 or TRBD2 may fit D (7 bases each). The CDR3 extends over 11 amino acids. Germline CDR1 DFQATT, CDR2 SNEGSKA (reference sequence).

V usage is TRBV15 and J usage is TRBJ2-7; 9 nucleotides agree with TRBD1. The CDR3 consists of 16 residues. Germline V gives CDR1 LNHNV, CDR2 YYDKDF (reference sequence). After removal of 1 base from V and 3 bases from J, the junction contained 7 bases not matched to a gene. The CDR3 is CATSRAAGTGFYEQYF. The CDR3 DNA follows: TGTGCCACCAGCAGAGCCGCCGGGACAGGGTTCTACGAGCAGTACTTC.